This T cell receptor (beta chain) was identified in a study of human T cells and chemical hapten exposure. Whole-study context: Patients received weekly diphenylcyclopropenone doses to the scalp throughout the approximately 23-week study.

This clonotype was found a few times. Its matching antigen is unknown. This CDR3 is 13 amino acids long. Germline V lookup: CDR1 SQVTM, CDR2 ANQGSEA. TCRdb used MiXCR to reprocess the RACE reads, holding one entry per CDR3 protein. The sample shows some 94,000 distinct CDR3 sequences, around 12% of them seen only once. Points from the study as a whole: With DPC sensitization, TCRs exceeding 1 in 1000 frequency showed no change. It was expanded TCRs that formed significantly more large CDR3 similarity clusters than controls did. Donors' alopecia may make their immune response differ from healthy people's.

Time point of the sample: patch test 1, 2 weeks after DPC sensitization. Documented treatment: therapeutic diphenylcyclopropenone sensitization with weekly scalp DPC. The material was whole blood, obtained in connection with sensitization to the hapten diphenylcyclopropenone (DPC). This TCR was sampled from a middle-aged woman with alopecia areata. Some clones in this sample may be carry-over from other donors' samples. The genes are TRBV29-1 and TRBJ2-3; TRBD2 is a possible D gene (5 bases). As DNA, the CDR3 is TGCAGTGAGGGTCGGGATATCACAGATACGCAGTATTTT. Translated: CSEGRDITDTQYF.